A selection of T cell receptor beta chains follows, all from one sample in a study of radiation and T cells in renal cell carcinoma. Method: immunoSEQ multiplex PCR; TCRdb's copy keeps in-frame clones and lacks some. The table shows 120,000 or so clones, with roughly four fifths occurring only once. The specimen was blood, collected from a patient whose treatment included radiotherapy and nephrectomy. The source of these receptors is a man aged 50 to 60 with renal cell carcinoma. Each CDR3 is given with its conserved first and last residue. Not all rows give a size; the values are once, few, many and, for expanded clones, a class.

>TRBV2|-
CASKGQESSYEQYF
>TRBV2|-
CASSEIHPGTEAFF
>TRBV18|-
CASSWLYSNQPQHF
>TRBV27|-
CASRTLAGVETQYF
>TRBV2|-
CASSVGFTYEQYF
>TRBV9|many
CASSIGTSGGHRRETQYF
>TRBV6-6|-
CASSYSALPNTGELFF
>TRBV25-1|-
CASSVYSDINTGELFF
>TRBV5-1|-
CASSLETVDEQFF
>TRBV7-2|-
CASSLEPRPRRANSPLHF
>TRBV16|-
CASSQSGPNEKLFF
>TRBV29-1|-
CSVLLGTTLYGYTF
>TRBV18|-
CASSPGRNLEETQYF
>TRBV5-1|-
CASSSRPPGLAGGTTGELFF
>TRBV7-6|-
CASSRSSYPEKLFF
>TRBV7-9|-
CASSLASTGATNEKLFF
>TRBV6-5|many
CASSYSPPATYNEQFF
>TRBV10-3|-
CAISATGGVNQPQHF
>TRBV19|-
CASSPMTGSVQYF
>TRBV7-9|few
CASSLQAAGNTIYF
>TRBV28|-
CASSSAEQSREKLFF
>TRBV19|-
CASSIRVETEAFF
>TRBV11-2|-
CASSFEEGQPQHF